This TCR beta chain was captured in a study of shared clonotypes between healthy human individuals. On the study more broadly: Three plates were used per donor for CD4 naive, three for CD4 memory, two for CD8 naive and one for CD8 memory.

Study-level findings and limits: Naive subsets generally had larger estimated richness than memory subsets.

Assay used: immunoSEQ multiplex PCR; TCRdb lists only in-frame clones, some missing. Among 2 million to 3 million clones listed, approximately 93% were seen once. Note on this clone: Its cognate antigen is unknown.

Germline V gene data show CDR1 as MNHNS and CDR2 as SASEGT. The ends were cut back, 8 bases at V and 4 bases at J, with 15 bases in the middle. The length of the CDR3 is 13 residues. The receptor was derived from a man between 18 and 35 years old in good health. Some clones in this sample may be carry-over from other donors' samples. This sequence joins TRBV6-1 and TRBJ2-7; a possible D gene is TRBD1 (6 bases). Sequenced: naive CD4+ T cells from PBMCs. Subset denoted: CD45RA+ positively selected. CDR3 coding DNA: TGTGCCAGCGAAACAGGGTTGGGTTACGAGCAGTACTTC. Residues: CASETGLGYEQYF.